This TCR beta chain was identified in a study of early stage breast cancer tumors. As for the study in general: Among some 12 ER+/PR+/HER2- tumors, eight were ductal, four lobular.

From germline, CDR1 is SGHVS and CDR2 FQNEAQ. The CDR3 length is 12 residues. Trimming took off 5 bases at V and 3 bases at J, with 6 bases between the two ends. Sequencing used immunoSEQ multiplex PCR; TCRdb keeps in-frame clones, though not all of them. This table holds 60,000 to 75,000 clones, approximately 84% found once. The specimen sequenced was blood. This rearrangement joins TRBV7-8 to TRBJ2-3, with TRBD2 as a possible D gene (5 bases). The receptor comes from a person in their 40s with breast cancer. DNA for the CDR3: TGTGCCAGCAGCGGGAGTACAGATACGCAGTATTTT. Protein: CASSGSTDTQYF.